Listed below are T cell receptor beta chains from one sample, sequenced in a study of blood T cell repertoires in COVID-19. Profiled with immunoSEQ multiplex PCR; TCRdb holds only in-frame clones, not every one. Of 140,000 to 150,000 clones listed, roughly 82% were seen once; the top ten hold 4.8%. Sequencing was carried out using peripheral blood. These receptors came from a human donor in a cohort sampled during active COVID-19. CDR3s include the opening cysteine and the closing phenylalanine or tryptophan. The D gene is left open where the match is weak. Expanded clones get a size class; other rows say once, few or many, or leave the size out.

v_gene,d_gene,j_gene,abundance,CDR3nt,CDR3aa
TRBV6-5,NA,TRBJ1-4,NA,TGTGCCAGCACATCATGGCAAGCTAATGAAAAACTGTTTTTT,CASTSWQANEKLFF
TRBV19,TRBD1,TRBJ1-1,NA,TGTGCCAGGGGACAGGGGACCTACACTGAAGCTTTCTTT,CARGQGTYTEAFF
TRBV5-4,NA,TRBJ2-3,NA,TGTGCCAGCAGCCCCGTTGGGGGGGCGAGGGCCACGCAGTATTTT,CASSPVGGARATQYF
TRBV19,NA,TRBJ1-3,NA,TGTGCCAGTAGTTTGCTGGACCTACCGGGGAACACCATATATTTT,CASSLLDLPGNTIYF
TRBV19,TRBD1,TRBJ2-2,NA,TGTGCCAGTGGACATCCAAGACAGGGGGGTGCCGGGGAGCTGTTTTTT,CASGHPRQGGAGELFF
TRBV7-3,TRBD1,TRBJ1-3,NA,TGTGCCAGCAGCGACAGGGCTGGAAACACCATATATTTT,CASSDRAGNTIYF
TRBV7-2,TRBD2,TRBJ2-3,NA,TGTGCCAGCAGACTAGCGGGGATGAGCACAGATACGCAGTATTTT,CASRLAGMSTDTQYF
TRBV7-2,TRBD2,TRBJ2-5,NA,TGTGCCAGCAGCACCTTGGCTGGGGGAGCGGGGGGTGAGACCCAGTACTTC,CASSTLAGGAGGETQYF
TRBV24-1,TRBD2,TRBJ2-3,NA,TGTGCCACCAGTGCCACTAGCGGGGTCACAGATACGCAGTATTTT,CATSATSGVTDTQYF
TRBV7-2,NA,TRBJ2-3,NA,TGTGCCAGCAGCTTAAGGGGGGAGGGTACGCAGTATTTT,CASSLRGEGTQYF
TRBV10-3,TRBD1,TRBJ1-5,few,TGTGCCATCAGGAACCCGGGACAGGGACAGCCCCAGCATTTT,CAIRNPGQGQPQHF
TRBV12-5,NA,TRBJ1-4,once,TGTGCTAGTGGTTTGGTCAGTGCAACTAATGAAAAACTGTTTTTT,CASGLVSATNEKLFF
TRBV14,TRBD1,TRBJ2-3,few,TGTGCCAGCAGCCAACTGACGGGACAGGGAGGCACAGATACGCAGTATTTT,CASSQLTGQGGTDTQYF
TRBV5-1,TRBD2,TRBJ2-7,NA,TGCGCCAGCAGCTTGGAGGGACTAGACGACGAGCAGTACTTC,CASSLEGLDDEQYF
TRBV4-1,TRBD1,TRBJ2-2,NA,TGCGCCAGCAGCCAAGCGGACAGGGGGCGCAGCACCGGGGAGCTGTTTTTT,CASSQADRGRSTGELFF
TRBV7-9,TRBD2,TRBJ2-1,NA,TGTGCCAGCAGCTACAGGACTAGCGGACACAATGAGCAGTTCTTC,CASSYRTSGHNEQFF
TRBV7-2,TRBD2,TRBJ2-1,once,TGTGCCAGCAGCCCGGGACTAGCGGGCGGTAGCTCCTACAATGAGCAGTTCTTC,CASSPGLAGGSSYNEQFF
TRBV18,NA,TRBJ2-5,NA,TGTGCCAGCTCACCTGGCACCCAAGAGACCCAGTACTTC,CASSPGTQETQYF
TRBV14,TRBD1,TRBJ1-2,NA,TGTGCCAGCAGCCGGACAGGTGAACTCTTCGGGTATGGCTACACCTTC,CASSRTGELFGYGYTF
TRBV19,NA,TRBJ1-1,NA,TGTGCCAGTAGTATGGCGGAGTCGGCTTTCTTT,CASSMAESAFF
TRBV5-1,NA,TRBJ1-2,few,TGCGCCAGCAGCTTTACCGACAGGTCGGACTATGGCTACACCTTC,CASSFTDRSDYGYTF
TRBV27,NA,TRBJ1-1,NA,TGTGCCAGCAGTCCGGCGGGGGGGGACACTGAAGCTTTCTTT,CASSPAGGDTEAFF
TRBV6-5,NA,TRBJ1-2,NA,TGTGCCAGCAGTTACCAGGGGAGAGATGGCTACACCTTC,CASSYQGRDGYTF
TRBV6-1,NA,TRBJ1-4,once,TGTGCCAGCAGTGAGCAGACAGGAGTCAATGAAGTACTGTTTTTT,CASSEQTGVNEVLFF
TRBV5-1,TRBD2,TRBJ2-7,few,TGCGCCAGCAGCTCCGGGGGGTCCTCCTACGAGCAGTACTTC,CASSSGGSSYEQYF
TRBV2,TRBD1,TRBJ1-5,NA,TGTGCCAGCAGGTTCCGGGGGACAGAGAATAATCAGCCCCAGCATTTT,CASRFRGTENNQPQHF
TRBV10-3,NA,TRBJ2-5,NA,TGTGCCATCGGAGGTGGGGAGACCCAGTACTTC,CAIGGGETQYF
TRBV12-3/TRBV12-4,TRBD1,TRBJ1-1,NA,TGTGCCAGCAGTACAGGGGGAAACACTGAAGCTTTCTTT,CASSTGGNTEAFF
TRBV7-9,NA,TRBJ1-5,NA,TGTGCCAGCAGCTTAGGACAGATTAGCAGCAATCAGCCCCAGCATTTT,CASSLGQISSNQPQHF
TRBV6-1,NA,TRBJ2-7,NA,TGTGCCAGCAGTGAAGGGAGACGATCCTACGAGCAGTACTTC,CASSEGRRSYEQYF
TRBV27,TRBD1,TRBJ2-7,NA,TGTGCCAGCAGTATGGGACAGGCCCCCTACGAGCAGTACTTC,CASSMGQAPYEQYF
TRBV18,NA,TRBJ2-2,NA,TGTGCCAGCTCGCCGCAGGGGAGACCGAACACCGGGGAGCTGTTTTTT,CASSPQGRPNTGELFF
TRBV28,TRBD1,TRBJ2-5,once,TGTGCCAGCAGTTTCGGGACAGGGGGTATAGGGCGGCAAGAGACCCAGTACTTC,CASSFGTGGIGRQETQYF
TRBV5-1,TRBD1,TRBJ1-2,NA,TGCGCCAGCATAGCTAGGGGGCACTATGGCTACACCTTC,CASIARGHYGYTF
TRBV25-1,TRBD1,TRBJ2-7,NA,TGTGCCAGCAGAAGGACAGGGACCACCTACGAGCAGTACTTC,CASRRTGTTYEQYF
TRBV30,TRBD1,TRBJ1-1,NA,TGTGCCTGGAGCGGGGGACAGCTGAACACTGAAGCTTTCTTT,CAWSGGQLNTEAFF
TRBV2,NA,TRBJ2-2,NA,TGTGCCAGCAGTCTTCATAGTACCGGGGAGCTGTTTTTT,CASSLHSTGELFF
TRBV7-9,NA,TRBJ2-5,NA,TGTGCCAGCAGCCTCTCCAGGGGCGGCGAGACCCAGTACTTC,CASSLSRGGETQYF
TRBV4-2,NA,TRBJ1-1,NA,TGTGCCAGCAGCCAAGATGGACAGTTGAACACTGAAGCTTTCTTT,CASSQDGQLNTEAFF
TRBV12-3/TRBV12-4,NA,TRBJ2-2,NA,TGTGCCAGCAGCCAGGTGACCGGGGAGCTGTTTTTT,CASSQVTGELFF
TRBV3-1/TRBV3-2,NA,TRBJ1-6,NA,TGTGCCAGCAGCCAAGCACAGAACTTCGGGGATTCACCCCTCCACTTT,CASSQAQNFGDSPLHF
TRBV7-2,TRBD1,TRBJ1-1,NA,TGTGCCAGCAGCCCCCAGGGGGACGGGAGCATGAACACTGAAGCTTTCTTT,CASSPQGDGSMNTEAFF
TRBV11-3,TRBD2,TRBJ2-3,NA,TGTGCCAGCAGCGAGGAGCGGGGCACGCAGTATTTT,CASSEERGTQYF
TRBV10-1,NA,TRBJ2-6,NA,TGCGCCAGCAGTGATGGTCCCCAGGGTTTCTCTGGGGCCAACGTCCTGACTTTC,CASSDGPQGFSGANVLTF
TRBV11-2,NA,TRBJ1-5,NA,TGTGCCAGCAGCTTAGGGACACTTAGCAATCAGCCCCAGCATTTT,CASSLGTLSNQPQHF
TRBV6-2/TRBV6-3,NA,TRBJ1-5,NA,TGTGCCAGCAGCATTGGGACTATTGGGCAGCCCCAGCATTTT,CASSIGTIGQPQHF
TRBV3-1/TRBV3-2,NA,TRBJ2-1,NA,TGTGCCAGCAGCCAAGGGGGGGACCTCGACAATGAGCAGTTCTTC,CASSQGGDLDNEQFF
TRBV9,NA,TRBJ2-3,NA,TGTGCCAGCAGCGTAGAACCGGGAGATACGCAGTATTTT,CASSVEPGDTQYF
TRBV19,NA,TRBJ2-5,NA,TGTGCCAGTAGTTCGGAGGTCCAGGAGACCCAGTACTTC,CASSSEVQETQYF
TRBV7-2,TRBD1,TRBJ1-2,once,TGTGCCAGCAGCTTTGCGGACAGGGGAAGCGGCTACACCTTC,CASSFADRGSGYTF
TRBV28,TRBD1,TRBJ2-7,NA,TGTGCCAGCAGTTTCTTTTCTCCGGGGACAGGGGGTTCCTACGAGCAGTACTTC,CASSFFSPGTGGSYEQYF
TRBV7-3,NA,TRBJ1-1,once,TGTGCCAGCAGCCCGGACAGCGAGGGGGAAGCTTTCTTT,CASSPDSEGEAFF
TRBV29-1,NA,TRBJ2-1,NA,TGCAGCGTGGAGGCAGGTTACAATGAGCAGTTCTTC,CSVEAGYNEQFF
TRBV5-1,TRBD1,TRBJ1-2,few,TGCGCCAGCAGCGGGGGACAGGGGGCGCGTAACTATGGCTACACCTTC,CASSGGQGARNYGYTF
TRBV30,NA,TRBJ1-3,NA,TGTGCCTGGAATAGTCCGGGACACCAAGATGGAAACACCATATATTTT,CAWNSPGHQDGNTIYF
TRBV5-1,NA,TRBJ2-1,NA,TGCGCCACCACCCCGCGGGGGCTCTCCTACAATGAGCAGTTCTTC,CATTPRGLSYNEQFF
TRBV5-6,NA,TRBJ1-3,NA,TGTGCCAGCAGCTTTGGGAGAGTCTCTGGAAACACCATATATTTT,CASSFGRVSGNTIYF
TRBV27,TRBD1,TRBJ2-3,few,TGTGCCAGCAGTTTATCGCCTGGGACAGGGACAGATACGCAGTATTTT,CASSLSPGTGTDTQYF
TRBV19,NA,TRBJ1-2,NA,TGTGCCAGTAGTAACTCCGGACAGATCTATGGCTACACCTTC,CASSNSGQIYGYTF